Below are 18 T cell receptor beta chains sequenced from a single sample in a study of blood T cell repertoires in COVID-19. Assay used: immunoSEQ multiplex PCR; TCRdb lists only in-frame clones, some missing. The data hold around 310,000 clones, with about nine tenths observed a single time. Sequenced input: PBMCs or T cells enriched from blood (not recorded which). The receptors were sampled from a woman in her twenties or thirties who had recovered from COVID-19.

The chain recombines TRBV3-1 (or the pseudogene TRBV3-2) with TRBJ2-7; the match to TRBD2 covers 7 bases. With 3 bases clipped from V and 2 bases from J, the junction kept 7 bases outside the gene matches. This CDR3 comprises 15 residues. Germline lookup yields CDR1 LGHDT and CDR2 YNNKEL (reference sequence). The CDR3 nucleotides read TGTGCCAGCAGCCAGGCCGGGACTACGACCTACGAGCAGTACTTC. Residues: CASSQAGTTTYEQYF.

This rearrangement joins TRBV27 to TRBJ1-2; 7 nucleotides align to TRBD1. This CDR3 is built from 15 residues. In germline, CDR1 is MNHEY, CDR2 SMNVEV (reference sequence). Losses at the gene ends were 3 bases for V and 8 bases for J; bases not matched to a gene: 12. CDR3 sequence: CASSFLPDRARGYTF. For the CDR3, the DNA is TGTGCCAGCAGTTTCCTTCCAGACAGGGCGAGGGGCTACACCTTC.

The chain couples TRBV28 to TRBJ2-7; perhaps TRBD1 as D (6 bases). CDR1 MDHEN and CDR2 SYDVKM come from the germline V gene. The CDR3 is 13 residues long. V lost 10 bases and J 2 bases, leaving 15 bases between the germline ends. CDR3 DNA: TGTGCCACTACACAGGGATCTCCCTACGAGCAGTACTTC. It codes for CATTQGSPYEQYF.

This chain joins TRBV19 and TRBJ2-7; TRBD2 agrees at 14 bases. V was clipped by 2 bases and J by 6 bases; unmatched bases: 3. The length of the CDR3 is 15 residues. The germline CDR1 and CDR2 sequences are LNHDA and SQIVND (reference sequence). Here the CDR3 DNA reads TGTGCCAGTAGTATACGGACTAGCGGGAGGCCCGAGCAGTACTTC. Translation: CASSIRTSGRPEQYF.

The rearrangement joins TRBV20-1 to TRBJ2-1; a possible D gene is TRBD2 (6 bases). The germline V gene encodes CDR1 DFQATT and CDR2 SNEGSKA (reference sequence). Deletions cut 3 bases from V and 3 bases from J, with 15 bases between. CDR3 length: 15 amino acids. In nucleotides, the CDR3 is TGCAGTGCTAGTGGAAGCGGGTTCGACTACAATGAGCAGTTCTTC. As protein: CSASGSGFDYNEQFF.

The chain joins TRBV27 to TRBJ1-2, with TRBD1 matching over 8 bases. Germline lookup yields CDR1 MNHEY and CDR2 SMNVEV (reference sequence). The CDR3 runs 16 residues. V lost 3 bases and J lost 0; bases outside the gene matches: 6. The CDR3 loop reads CASSLTTGGANYGYTF. For the CDR3, the DNA is TGTGCCAGCAGTTTGACAACAGGGGGGGCTAACTATGGCTACACCTTC.

The chain recombines TRBV5-8 with TRBJ2-3; 10 nucleotides line up with TRBD1. This CDR3 is 16 amino acids long. Per germline, CDR1 SGHTS and CDR2 YDEGEE. J gave up 2 bases and V 1 base, and 4 bases lay outside the gene matches. The CDR3 DNA is TGTGCCAGCAGCTTGTGGGGGACAGGGGACACAGATACGCAGTATTTT. Protein sequence: CASSLWGTGDTDTQYF.

This clone was counted only a few times. The J gene is TRBJ2-7, the V gene TRBV13; the match to TRBD2 covers 13 bases. V lost 4 bases, J lost 6 bases, and 6 bases stayed unmatched. The CDR3 has 15 residues. Germline loops: CDR1 PRHDT, CDR2 FYEKMQ (reference sequence). CDR3 residues: CASSSGTSGTREQYF. DNA for the CDR3: TGTGCCAGCAGCTCAGGGACTAGCGGGACTCGCGAGCAGTACTTC.

The chain uses TRBV27 and TRBJ1-4; weak D call: TRBD1 (5 bases). There are 14 residues in the CDR3. Germline V lookup: CDR1 MNHEY, CDR2 SMNVEV (reference sequence). Trimming cost V 3 bases and J 12 bases, with 17 bases left between them. The CDR3 sequence is CASSFTPQGPELFF. CDR3 DNA: TGTGCCAGCAGTTTCACGCCTCAGGGCCCGGAACTGTTTTTT.

The V call is TRBV15, the J call TRBJ2-3, with 8 bases matching TRBD2. CDR1 is LNHNV and CDR2 is YYDKDF in the germline V gene (reference sequence). CDR3 length: 17 residues. Trimming took 2 bases from V and 5 from J; bases not matched to a gene: 12. The CDR3 protein is CATSRSPLAGLGDTQYF. As DNA, the CDR3 is TGTGCCACCAGCAGATCCCCCTTAGCGGGATTGGGAGATACGCAGTATTTT. The entire variable domain, with the rest obtained from reference TRBV15 and TRBJ2-3, is as follows: DAMVIQNPRYQVTQFGKPVTLSCSQTLNHNVMYWYQQKSSQAPKLLFHYYDKDFNNEADTPDNFQSRRPNTSFCFLDIRSPGLGDTAMYLCATSRSPLAGLGDTQYFGPGTRLTVL.

The chain combines TRBV2 with TRBJ2-2; TRBD2 aligns across 7 bases. Germline V gene data show CDR1 as SNHLY and CDR2 as FYNNEI. Trimming at V came to 7 bases and at J to 5 bases, leaving 7 bases not matched to a gene. The CDR3 spans 14 residues. The CDR3 region has the DNA TGTGCCAGCAAGGGCGGGAGTGGAACCGGGGAGCTGTTTTTT. Its translation: CASKGGSGTGELFF.

This clone appeared once. V usage is TRBV7-9 and J usage is TRBJ1-2; the D gene is possibly TRBD1 (5 bases). Trimming shortened V by 5 bases and J by 5 bases, and 18 bases separated the two germline ends. The length of the CDR3 is 15 residues. Germline V gene lookup returns CDR1 SEHNR and CDR2 FQNEAQ (reference sequence). The CDR3 DNA reads as TGTGCCAGCAGCCGAAATCCCCGGGGGACTTATGGCTACACCTTC. The encoded protein is CASSRNPRGTYGYTF.

A single count supports this clone. The chain has TRBV5-1 and TRBJ2-7; D gene uncertain. Trimming removed 0 bases at V and 0 bases at J, with 7 bases between. CDR1 is SGHRS and CDR2 is YFSETQ in the germline V gene. This CDR3 is built from 14 residues. CDR3 nucleotide sequence: TGCGCCAGCAGCTTGGATCCCAGCTCCTACGAGCAGTACTTC. Translating gives CASSLDPSSYEQYF.

CDR3: CASSLWGQGVGNEQFF. The CDR3 DNA reads as TGTGCCAGCAGCTTATGGGGACAGGGGGTAGGGAATGAGCAGTTCTTC. This chain uses TRBV11-2 with TRBJ2-1; TRBD1 aligns across 11 bases. The V gene end was trimmed by 2 bases and the J gene end by 7 bases; junction bases not matched to a gene: 7. The CDR3 extends over 16 amino acids. The germline V gene encodes CDR1 SGHAT and CDR2 FQNNGV.

This clone was seen just once. The V call is TRBV6-1, the J call TRBJ2-3; weak D call: TRBD2 (5 bases). CDR1 and CDR2 from the germline V gene are MNHNS and SASEGT. The germline V and J ends were trimmed by 2 bases and 4 bases, with 10 bases remaining between them. CDR3 length: 14 amino acids. This CDR3 reads CASSEPGLPDTQYF. DNA for the CDR3: TGTGCCAGCAGTGAACCGGGGTTACCAGATACGCAGTATTTT.

This sequence joins TRBV21-1 and TRBJ1-2. TRBV21-1 is described as a pseudogene. This CDR3 is 16 amino acids long. The CDR3 loop is CASSAHLGLSGDGYTF. In nucleotides, the CDR3 is TGTGCCAGCAGCGCCCACCTGGGACTTTCGGGCGATGGCTACACCTTC.

The genes are TRBV7-2 and TRBJ2-1; TRBD2 matches 8 bases. The CDR3 is 15 amino acids. Germline V gene sequence: CDR1 SGHTA, CDR2 FQGNSA. The ends lost 10 bases at V and 8 bases at J; junction bases unmatched: 16. CDR3 DNA sequence: TGTGCCACTCGGCCCCAAGCGGGAGAGGGCGATGAGCAGTTCTTC. The encoded protein is CATRPQAGEGDEQFF.

The rearrangement uses TRBV4-1 and TRBJ1-2; no reliable D call. V lost 0 bases and J lost 5, with 10 bases in between. Germline V CDR1 and CDR2: MGHRA, YSYEKL. This CDR3 has 14 residues. The CDR3 DNA reads TGCGCCAGCAGCCAAGATACTATAATATATGGCTACACCTTC. This gives the protein CASSQDTIIYGYTF.